This is a list of T cell receptor beta chains from one sample in a study of control samples from healthy donors and cancer patients. Sequenced by immunoSEQ multiplex PCR; TCRdb stores in-frame clones only, minus some. This table has 85,000 to 90,000 clones, 85% to 90% appearing once. The sequenced sample consisted of blood. The source of these receptors is a woman between 40 and 50 years old in good health. Both conserved end residues are part of each CDR3. D genes are given only for firm matches. Not all rows give a size; the values are once, few, many and, for expanded clones, a class.

size	D	J	V	DNA	CDR3
once	-	TRBJ2-3	TRBV6-2/TRBV6-3	TGTGCCAGCAGTCCATTGGGGCCGGGGGTGCGGGATACGCAGTATTTT	CASSPLGPGVRDTQYF
-	TRBD1	TRBJ2-7	TRBV18	TGTGCCAGCTCACCTCTCTCAGGGGGCTTCGCCTACGAGCAGTACTTC	CASSPLSGGFAYEQYF
-	-	TRBJ2-5	TRBV6-4	TGTGCCAGCAGCGGTCTTCCCCAAGAGACCCAGTACTTC	CASSGLPQETQYF
-	-	TRBJ1-3	TRBV3-1/TRBV3-2	TGTGCCAGCAGCGACGCGGGGGGCATCTCTGGAAACACCATATATTTT	CASSDAGGISGNTIYF
-	-	TRBJ1-4	TRBV5-5	TGTGCCAGCAGCTTGGAGAGTCAGGGGGAAAAACTGTTTTTT	CASSLESQGEKLFF
-	-	TRBJ2-1	TRBV7-3	TGTGCCAGCAGCCCTCGTGGGGGGCCAGAAAATGAGCAGTTCTTC	CASSPRGGPENEQFF
-	-	TRBJ2-3	TRBV5-6	TGTGCCAGCAGCTGGGGGGGCGGGGGAGGGGAAAGGACGCAGTATTTT	CASSWGGGGGERTQYF
-	TRBD1	TRBJ1-5	TRBV4-3	TGCGCCAGCAGCCAGACCAGGGGGGGACAGCCCCAGCATTTT	CASSQTRGGQPQHF
-	-	TRBJ2-3	TRBV10-3	TGTGCCCAGGGCGCGGGCCTAACGGATACGCAGTATTTT	CAQGAGLTDTQYF
-	-	TRBJ2-1	TRBV5-1	TGCGCCAGCAGCTCTGGACTGTACAATGAGCAGTTCTTC	CASSSGLYNEQFF
-	-	TRBJ1-6	TRBV5-1	TGCGCCAGCAGCTTGGACGCGGGGGGGAATTCACCCCTCCACTTT	CASSLDAGGNSPLHF
-	TRBD1	TRBJ1-1	TRBV12-3/TRBV12-4	TGTGCCAGCAACAGGGGGCTGGGCACTGAAGCTTTCTTT	CASNRGLGTEAFF
-	-	TRBJ1-2	TRBV7-2	TGTGCCAGCAGCTTAGATTCGCCGGACTATGGCTACACCTTC	CASSLDSPDYGYTF
-	-	TRBJ2-2	TRBV7-3	TGTGCCAGCAGCCGCCTGGGCGGTTACACCGGGGAGCTGTTTTTT	CASSRLGGYTGELFF
-	-	TRBJ1-5	TRBV20-1	TGCAGTGCTAGTCCCTTAATAGATAGCAATCAGCCCCAGCATTTT	CSASPLIDSNQPQHF
-	-	TRBJ2-7	TRBV7-2	TGTGCCAGCAGCTTGGGCGGGAAAGCCTACGAGCAGTACTTC	CASSLGGKAYEQYF
-	TRBD1	TRBJ1-1	TRBV27	TGTGCCAGCAGAACAGGGGTCACTGAAGCTTTCTTT	CASRTGVTEAFF
-	-	TRBJ1-5	TRBV3-1/TRBV3-2	TGTGCCAGCAGCTCGACAGGCAATCAGCCCCAGCATTTT	CASSSTGNQPQHF
-	-	TRBJ1-4	TRBV10-3	TGTGCCATCAGTGAGTCTCAGGGAAATAATGAAAAACTGTTTTTT	CAISESQGNNEKLFF
-	-	TRBJ2-5	TRBV4-3	TGCGCCAGCAGCCGCAACAGGGTTGCGGGAGAGACCCAGTACTTC	CASSRNRVAGETQYF
-	TRBD2	TRBJ2-6	TRBV27	TGTGCCAGCTCTCGGGGGGGCGGTGGGGCCAACGTCCTGACTTTC	CASSRGGGGANVLTF
-	-	TRBJ1-4	TRBV27	TGTGCCAGCAGTTTAGCCGGGGGGGGACTCCCCCGGAAACTGTTTTTT	CASSLAGGGLPRKLFF
once	-	TRBJ1-1	TRBV6-5	TGTGCCAGCAGTTACTTATCGGCCCGGAACACTGAAGCTTTCTTT	CASSYLSARNTEAFF
-	TRBD2	TRBJ2-1	TRBV14	TGTGCCAGCAGCCAAGTGCTAGCGGGGGGCAGCAATGAGCAGTTCTTC	CASSQVLAGGSNEQFF
-	TRBD1	TRBJ1-6	TRBV18	TGTGCCAGCTCGCGGACAGGAGAGAATAATTCACCCCTCCACTTT	CASSRTGENNSPLHF